These 13 T cell receptor beta chains were all obtained from the same sample, sequenced in a study of beta chain features in type 1 diabetes. Expressed TCRB transcripts were sequenced after all isolated RNA was converted to cDNA. Profiling relied on immunoSEQ multiplex PCR, and the TCRdb table lists in-frame clones only, not all of them. Of 65,000 to 100,000 clones listed, roughly 34% are singletons. Specimen: stem cell memory CD4+ T cells from blood. These receptors originate from a woman younger than 30 in good health.

This clone appeared once. J is TRBJ2-3 and V is TRBV11-2; TRBD1 is a possible D gene (5 bases). The V and J ends lost 1 base and 4 bases respectively, with 15 bases between them. The CDR3 covers 16 residues. Germline assignment: CDR1 SGHAT and CDR2 FQNNGV. CDR3 in DNA: TGTGCCAGCAGCTTAGCCCCTGCAGGGCGCGCAGATACGCAGTATTTT. Its protein product is CASSLAPAGRADTQYF. The variable domain in full, completed from reference TRBV11-2 and TRBJ2-3, reads EAGVAQSPRYKIIEKRQSVAFWCNPISGHATLYWYQQILGQGPKLLIQFQNNGVVDDSQLPKDRFSAERLKGVDSTLKIQPAKLEDSAVYLCASSLAPAGRADTQYFGPGTRLTVL.

This clone has a handful of counts. Written as DNA, the CDR3 is TGTGCCAGCAGTCTCCAGCCCCTTACAGGGACGGAAGGCTACACCTTC. This codes for CASSLQPLTGTEGYTF. V is TRBV27 and J is TRBJ1-2; weak D call: TRBD1 (6 bases). Deletions cut 5 bases from V and 8 bases from J, with 24 bases between. The germline V gene encodes CDR1 MNHEY and CDR2 SMNVEV (reference sequence). The CDR3 loop spans 16 amino acids.

The chain combines TRBV25-1 with TRBJ2-5, with D unclear. CDR3 size: 14 residues. V lost 4 bases and J lost 2, with 11 bases in between. Germline CDR1 and CDR2: MGHDK and SYGVNS. The CDR3 DNA reads as TGTGCCAGCAGTGTAATAGGAGCACAAGAGACCCAGTACTTC. Its protein is CASSVIGAQETQYF.

V gene TRBV20-1 combines with J gene TRBJ2-3, with D possibly matching TRBD1 (6 bases). CDR1 and CDR2 from the germline V gene are DFQATT and SNEGSKA (reference sequence). Trimming pared 5 bases from V and 6 bases from J, leaving 9 bases between. CDR3 length equals 11 residues. The DNA for the CDR3 is TGCAGTGCTCGGACAGACGATACGCAGTATTTT. It is translated as CSARTDDTQYF.

The rearrangement links TRBV29-1 to TRBJ1-1, with 8 bases identical to TRBD1. CDR1 and CDR2 from the germline V gene are SQVTM and ANQGSEA. This CDR3 contains 14 residues. V lost 4 bases, J lost 4 bases, and 8 bases stayed unmatched. This chain's CDR3 is CSVGTGTGGTEAFF. CDR3 DNA sequence: TGCAGCGTTGGGACCGGGACAGGCGGCACTGAAGCTTTCTTT.

The rearrangement links TRBV30 to TRBJ1-2; TRBD1 matches 9 bases. The length of the CDR3 is 13 residues. After removal of 7 bases from V and 9 bases from J, the junction contained 12 bases not matched to a gene. Germline V gene sequence: CDR1 GTSNPN, CDR2 SVGIG (reference sequence). The CDR3 spells CASNRDRAISYTF. In DNA form, the CDR3 reads TGTGCCTCTAACCGGGACAGGGCAATTAGCTACACCTTC.

The chain couples TRBV12-5 to TRBJ1-5; 7 nucleotides align to TRBD1. Germline V CDR1 and CDR2: LGHNT, FRNRAP. This CDR3 has 13 amino acids. With 1 base clipped from V and 7 bases from J, the junction kept 1 base outside the gene matches. DNA of the CDR3: TGTGCTAGTGGTTTGGACAGGGGCCAGCCCCAGCATTTT. Encoded protein: CASGLDRGQPQHF.

The rearrangement joins TRBV30 to TRBJ2-4, with 11 bases aligning to TRBD2. The CDR3 is 14 residues long. V shed 0 bases, J shed 9 bases, and the junction held 4 bases outside the gene matches. The germline V gene has CDR1 GTSNPN and CDR2 SVGIG (reference sequence). The CDR3 sequence: CAWSVASGRSIQYF. CDR3 bases: TGTGCCTGGAGTGTTGCTAGCGGGAGGAGCATTCAGTACTTC.

Regarding this clone: This sample also contains other DNA sequences that code for the same CDR3. The V and J genes are TRBV6-5 and TRBJ1-3; perhaps TRBD1 as D (5 bases). Germline V gene sequence: CDR1 MNHEY, CDR2 SVGAGI. Trimming left V 6 bases short and J 0 bases short, with 9 bases between. The CDR3 loop spans 14 amino acids. The CDR3 sequence: CASSGTASGNTIYF. CDR3 nucleotides: TGTGCCAGCAGCGGGACTGCCTCTGGAAACACCATATATTTT.

This chain joins TRBV5-8 and TRBJ1-2, with TRBD1 matching over 8 bases. Unmatched junction bases numbered 6, after V lost 7 bases and J lost 4 bases. CDR3 length: 13 amino acids. CDR1 is SGHTS, CDR2 YDEGEE, per germline. The CDR3 loop reads CASVQGASYGYTF. DNA for the CDR3: TGTGCCAGCGTCCAGGGGGCGAGCTATGGCTACACCTTC.

This clone was observed many times. The chain links TRBV2 to TRBJ2-7; 9 bases align to TRBD2. Germline CDR1 and CDR2: SNHLY and FYNNEI. Losses at the gene ends were 6 bases for V and 7 bases for J; bases not matched to a gene: 4. This CDR3 spans 12 amino acids. The CDR3 sequence: CASRAGGYEQYF. Written as DNA, the CDR3 is TGTGCCAGCAGAGCGGGAGGTTATGAGCAGTACTTC.

This clone was seen a few times. The chain joins TRBV9 to TRBJ2-6; D is possibly TRBD2 (7 bases). From germline, CDR1 is SGDLS and CDR2 YYNGEE. The CDR3 covers 19 residues. V lost 4 bases to trimming and J lost 0 bases, with 20 bases between them. The CDR3 bases are TGTGCCAGCAGCTCCTATCCGGGGGGCCCAACCTCTGGGGCCAACGTCCTGACTTTC. Its protein is CASSSYPGGPTSGANVLTF.

The chain combines TRBV2 with TRBJ2-7; 7 bases match TRBD1. The CDR3 contains 13 residues. Per germline, CDR1 SNHLY and CDR2 FYNNEI. The V segment lost 11 bases and the J segment 2 bases; nucleotides outside the gene matches: 9. CDR3 coding DNA: TGTGCCGCCTCCCGGGACAGAGCCTACGAGCAGTACTTC. As protein: CAASRDRAYEQYF.